These 17 T cell receptor beta chains originate from one sample sequenced in a study of intratumoral heterogeneity in liver cancer. Multiple geographically separated regions of the hepatocellular carcinoma nodule were sampled separately. Sequenced by immunoSEQ multiplex PCR; TCRdb stores in-frame clones only, minus some. Here the sample spans about 6,200 clones, approximately 70% being singletons. Sequences were derived from tumor tissue, sampled before any cancer treatment. The receptors stem from a woman in her 70s with hepatocellular carcinoma.

The rearrangement joins TRBV7-3 to TRBJ2-1, with 8 nucleotides matching TRBD2. Trimming at V came to 2 bases and at J to 8 bases, leaving 8 bases not matched to a gene. Germline-derived CDR1 and CDR2 are SGHTA and FQGTGA. This CDR3 has 15 amino acids. The CDR3 region is CASSLGAGTRYEQFF. Here the CDR3 DNA reads TGTGCCAGCAGCTTAGGGGCCGGGACTAGATATGAGCAGTTCTTC.

The rearrangement links TRBV27 to TRBJ1-2, with D possibly matching TRBD1 (5 bases). This CDR3 comprises 15 residues. Germline assignment: CDR1 MNHEY and CDR2 SMNVEV (reference sequence). Trimming pared 0 bases from V and 6 bases from J, leaving 14 bases between. CDR3 nucleotide sequence: TGTGCCAGCAGTTTATCGGGGGGAAGAAGGAATGGCTACACCTTC. Protein product: CASSLSGGRRNGYTF.

V is TRBV7-9 and J is TRBJ2-7; D may be TRBD1 (6 bases). V shed 5 bases and J shed 2 bases, with 10 bases lying between them. The germline V gene has CDR1 SEHNR and CDR2 FQNEAQ (reference sequence). The CDR3 is made up of 13 amino acids. The CDR3 DNA follows: TGTGCCAGCAGCCGTGGGGGCCCCTACGAGCAGTACTTC. Translated: CASSRGGPYEQYF.

This clone has only a few counts. V gene TRBV6-6 combines with J gene TRBJ1-2; the D gene is possibly TRBD1 (6 bases). CDR3 length equals 15 residues. CDR1 is MNHNY, CDR2 SVGAGI, per germline (reference sequence). Trimming took off 8 bases at V and 8 bases at J, with 24 bases between the two ends. The chain's CDR3 is CASSGGGENPQGYTF. In DNA form, the CDR3 reads TGTGCCAGCTCTGGGGGGGGCGAGAACCCGCAGGGCTACACCTTC.

This chain uses TRBV5-4 with TRBJ2-7; D uncertain. There are 14 residues in the CDR3. Looked up from germline, CDR1 is SGHNT and CDR2 is YYREEE (reference sequence). Trimming pared 4 bases from V and 2 bases from J, leaving 13 bases between. CDR3 sequence: CASSSLQNPYEQYF. Here the CDR3 DNA reads TGTGCCAGCAGCAGTCTCCAGAACCCCTACGAGCAGTACTTC.

The rearrangement links TRBV6-1 to TRBJ2-4, with TRBD1 matching 7 bases. This CDR3 is built from 14 residues. Germline CDR1 MNHNS, CDR2 SASEGT. Losses at the gene ends were 2 bases for V and 8 bases for J; bases not matched to a gene: 6. CDR3 protein: CASSETGQADIQYF. CDR3 in DNA: TGTGCCAGCAGTGAAACAGGACAGGCGGACATTCAGTACTTC.

This clone came up a few times. V and J are TRBV19 and TRBJ1-5, with D uncertain. The CDR3 covers 15 residues. V shed 0 bases and J shed 6 bases, with 12 bases lying between them. Germline V gene sequence: CDR1 LNHDA, CDR2 SQIVND (reference sequence). CDR3 in amino acids: CASSIESSWGQPQHF. Here the CDR3 DNA reads TGTGCCAGTAGTATAGAGAGCTCGTGGGGTCAGCCCCAGCATTTT.

V gene TRBV9 combines with J gene TRBJ1-6; D uncertain. V dropped 0 bases and J dropped 8 bases, with 6 bases sitting between them. Germline V CDR1 and CDR2: SGDLS, YYNGEE. There are 13 residues in the CDR3. CDR3 DNA sequence: TGTGCCAGCAGCGTAGATCATTATTCACCCCTCCACTTT. Its translation: CASSVDHYSPLHF.

This clone appeared a few times. The chain couples TRBV29-1 to TRBJ1-4; 10 positions agree with TRBD1. There are 16 residues in the CDR3. V lost 3 bases to trimming and J lost 5 bases; unmatched junction nucleotides: 9. Looked up from germline, CDR1 is SQVTM and CDR2 is ANQGSEA. The CDR3 loop reads CSVDRFGTGENEKLFF. CDR3 DNA: TGCAGCGTTGATCGATTTGGGACAGGGGAAAATGAAAAACTGTTTTTT.

The rearrangement joins TRBV2 to TRBJ2-7, with 12 bases lining up with TRBD2. Germline CDR1 reads SNHLY; CDR2 reads FYNNEI. J was trimmed by 2 bases and V by 6 bases; bases with no gene match: 5. This CDR3 is built from 15 residues. The CDR3 loop reads CASRAGLAGTYEQYF. In DNA, the CDR3 is TGTGCCAGCAGAGCAGGACTAGCGGGGACCTACGAGCAGTACTTC.

The chain uses TRBV9 and TRBJ1-6, with 9 bases that match TRBD1. V shed 3 bases, J shed 7 bases, and the junction held 5 bases outside the gene matches. Germline CDR1 and CDR2: SGDLS and YYNGEE. The CDR3 consists of 15 residues. The CDR3 DNA follows: TGTGCCAGCAGCGCGTCCGGGACAGGGAATTCACCCCTCCACTTT. It specifies CASSASGTGNSPLHF.

This chain links TRBV9 with TRBJ2-3; D remains unclear. V lost 0 bases, J lost 4 bases, and 9 bases lay in between. Germline V gene sequence: CDR1 SGDLS, CDR2 YYNGEE. This CDR3 contains 14 residues. Here the CDR3 DNA reads TGTGCCAGCAGCGTAGGAGGTCTCCCAGATACGCAGTATTTT. Translation gives CASSVGGLPDTQYF.

This clone was seen once. J is TRBJ1-1 and V is TRBV30; D unresolved. In germline, CDR1 is GTSNPN, CDR2 SVGIG (reference sequence). This CDR3 comprises 12 residues. V lost 3 bases, J lost 5 bases, and 10 bases lay in between. DNA of the CDR3: TGTGCCTGGAGCGTTGTTGCGACTGAAGCTTTCTTT. It encodes CAWSVVATEAFF.

There are a few counts of this clone. The chain combines TRBV28 with TRBJ1-3, with 7 positions matching TRBD1. This CDR3 is 14 amino acids long. The germline gives CDR1 MDHEN, CDR2 SYDVKM. The V gene end was trimmed by 5 bases and the J gene end by 2 bases; junction bases not matched to a gene: 3. CDR3 DNA sequence: TGTGCCAGCAGTGGAAGGGGGCCTGGAAACACCATATATTTT. Translation: CASSGRGPGNTIYF.

Relative to its sample, this clone is medium-sized. V is TRBV2 and J is TRBJ2-7; D might be TRBD2 (5 bases). Germline V gene data show CDR1 as SNHLY and CDR2 as FYNNEI. V was cut by 6 bases and J by 3 bases, with 12 bases left in between. This CDR3 comprises 13 residues. CDR3 bases: TGTGCCAGCAGCGGGGAGTCCTACTACGAGCAGTACTTC. Residues: CASSGESYYEQYF.

J is TRBJ1-1 and V is TRBV19, with D unclear. Trimming removed 5 bases at V and 1 base at J, with 5 bases between. The CDR3 is made up of 12 amino acids. CDR1 and CDR2 (germline): LNHDA, SQIVND (reference sequence). Written as DNA, the CDR3 is TGTGCCAGTAGTCTGGGGAACACTGAAGCTTTCTTT. Protein product: CASSLGNTEAFF. Variable domain in full (rest from reference TRBV19 and TRBJ1-1): DGGITQSPKYLFRKEGQNVTLSCEQNLNHDAMYWYRQDPGQGLRLIYYSQIVNDFQKGDIAEGYSVSREKKESFPLTVTSAQKNPTAFYLCASSLGNTEAFFGQGTRLTVV.

Only a few counts were recorded for this clone. The chain employs TRBV12-3 or TRBV12-4 and TRBJ1-2; D call uncertain. The length of the CDR3 is 13 residues. Trimming pared 7 bases from V and 4 bases from J, leaving 13 bases between. For the CDR3, the DNA is TGTGCCAGCACCTTGTCGACCCTCTATGGCTACACCTTC. Translating it yields CASTLSTLYGYTF.